Below are 27 T cell receptor beta chains sequenced from a single sample in a study of T cell responses to AZD1222 COVID-19 vaccine. The table came from immunoSEQ multiplex PCR; TCRdb's copy has only in-frame clones and leaves some out. In the table there are about 110,000 clones, approximately 86% of which are singletons. Material: peripheral blood, obtained on day 0 of AZD1222 vaccination. Receptor source: an adult in good health.

The chain recombines TRBV10-3 with TRBJ2-5, with a tentative D call TRBD2 (5 bases). Germline V gene sequence: CDR1 ENHRY, CDR2 SYGVKD. Trimming pared 10 bases from V and 0 bases from J, leaving 15 bases between. CDR3 length equals 14 residues. The CDR3 here is CATRAEGHQETQYF. DNA for the CDR3: TGTGCCACCAGAGCGGAAGGGCACCAAGAGACCCAGTACTTC.

The rearrangement links TRBV5-5 to TRBJ1-5; 7 positions match TRBD1. CDR3 length equals 15 residues. Trimming took 0 bases from V and 4 from J; bases not matched to a gene: 4. The germline V gene has CDR1 SGHKS and CDR2 YYEKEE (reference sequence). The CDR3 sequence is CASSLAGTANQPQHF. The CDR3 DNA is TGTGCCAGCAGCTTGGCCGGGACAGCTAATCAGCCCCAGCATTTT. The full variable domain, its missing parts supplied by reference TRBV5-5 and TRBJ1-5, is DAGVTQSPTHLIKTRGQQVTLRCSPISGHKSVSWYQQVLGQGPQFIFQYYEKEERGRGNFPDRFSARQFPNYSSELNVNALLLGDSALYLCASSLAGTANQPQHFGDGTRLSIL.

The chain uses TRBV9 and TRBJ1-5; D ambiguous. Germline-derived CDR1 and CDR2 are SGDLS and YYNGEE. V lost 0 bases, J lost 0 bases, and 10 bases lay in between. The length of the CDR3 is 16 residues. The CDR3 sequence: CASSVDGRSSNQPQHF. As DNA, the CDR3 is TGTGCCAGCAGCGTAGATGGGAGAAGTAGCAATCAGCCCCAGCATTTT. Combining the CDR3 with reference TRBV9 and TRBJ1-5 gives the whole variable domain DSGVTQTPKHLITATGQRVTLRCSPRSGDLSVYWYQQSLDQGLQFLIQYYNGEERAKGNILERFSAQQFPDLHSELNLSSLELGDSALYFCASSVDGRSSNQPQHFGDGTRLSIL.

This chain uses TRBV5-1 with TRBJ2-7; 9 bases fit TRBD1. The CDR3 has 16 amino acids. Trimming cost V 4 bases and J 2 bases; bases outside gene matches: 10. Germline CDR1 is SGHRS and CDR2 is YFSETQ. The DNA of the CDR3 is TGCGCCAGCAGCCCCCGAGAGGGGACAGGGACCTACGAGCAGTACTTC. Residues: CASSPREGTGTYEQYF.

This chain connects TRBV7-9 to TRBJ1-4, with 10 bases matching TRBD1. The trim removed 9 bases at V and 4 bases at J, leaving 2 bases unmatched. This CDR3 has 13 amino acids. CDR1 is SEHNR, CDR2 FQNEAQ, per germline (reference sequence). This CDR3 reads CASGDRGNEKLFF. The DNA of the CDR3 is TGTGCCAGTGGGGACAGGGGTAATGAAAAACTGTTTTTT. Full variable domain (rest looked up from reference TRBV7-9 and TRBJ1-4): DTGVSQNPRHKITKRGQNVTFRCDPISEHNRLYWYRQTLGQGPEFLTYFQNEAQLEKSRLLSDRFSAERPKGSFSTLEIQRTEQGDSAMYLCASGDRGNEKLFFGSGTQLSVL.

This clone was counted a single time. The chain combines TRBV11-2 with TRBJ2-7; TRBD2 matches 7 bases. With 1 base clipped from V and 6 bases from J, the junction kept 9 bases outside the gene matches. Germline assignment: CDR1 SGHAT and CDR2 FQNNGV. This CDR3 has 15 residues. For the CDR3, the DNA is TGTGCCAGCAGCTTAGCGGGGAGGGGAGGGCTCGAGCAGTACTTC. Its protein is CASSLAGRGGLEQYF.

The CDR3 protein is CASSLERGRWTSVTFGYEQYF. The CDR3 DNA sequence: TGCGCCAGCAGCTTGGAAAGGGGGCGTTGGACTAGCGTAACCTTTGGGTACGAGCAGTACTTC. The chain couples TRBV5-1 to TRBJ2-7, with 9 bases matching TRBD2. CDR1 and CDR2 (germline): SGHRS, YFSETQ. J gave up 4 bases and V 0 bases, and 23 bases lay outside the gene matches. This CDR3 has 21 residues.

CDR3 in DNA: TGTGCCAGCTCACCAACGACAGGGTTTGGAACTGAAGCTTTCTTT. This encodes CASSPTTGFGTEAFF. The chain combines TRBV18 with TRBJ1-1; 7 nucleotides match TRBD1. Losses at the gene ends were 2 bases for V and 5 bases for J; bases not matched to a gene: 8. The CDR3 consists of 15 residues. Germline CDR1 is KGHSH and CDR2 is LQKENI.

This chain joins TRBV7-2 and TRBJ2-3, with D uncertain. The ends were cut back, 5 bases at V and 6 bases at J, with 9 bases in the middle. The germline gives CDR1 SGHTA, CDR2 FQGNSA. CDR3 length equals 12 residues. CDR3 DNA: TGTGCCAGCAGCGCGGCGGCCGATACGCAGTATTTT. Protein sequence: CASSAAADTQYF. The full variable domain, rest sourced from reference TRBV7-2 and TRBJ2-3, is GAGVSQSPSNKVTEKGKDVELRCDPISGHTALYWYRQSLGQGLEFLIYFQGNSAPDKSGLPSDRFSAERTGGSVSTLTIQRTQQEDSAVYLCASSAAADTQYFGPGTRLTVL.

This chain connects TRBV3-1 (or the pseudogene TRBV3-2) to TRBJ2-1, with 9 bases that match TRBD2. The CDR3 consists of 15 residues. The germline V gene has CDR1 LGHDT and CDR2 YNNKEL (reference sequence). Losses at the gene ends were 3 bases for V and 3 bases for J; bases not matched to a gene: 3. CDR3 region: CASSHAGGGYNEQFF. The DNA of the CDR3 is TGTGCCAGCAGCCATGCGGGGGGGGGCTACAATGAGCAGTTCTTC.

The V call is TRBV6-2 or TRBV6-3, the J call TRBJ2-7; tentative D call: TRBD1 (7 bases). The CDR3 is 14 amino acids. Trimming shortened V by 0 bases and J by 7 bases, and 13 bases separated the two germline ends. The V gene's germline CDR1 is MNHEY and CDR2 SVGEGT. CDR3 nucleotides: TGTGCCAGCAGTTACTCGGAGGGGGCGAATGAGCAGTACTTC. This codes for CASSYSEGANEQYF.

The genes are TRBV24-1 and TRBJ2-2; tentatively, D is TRBD2 (5 bases). V lost 3 bases and J 3 bases, leaving 10 bases between the germline ends. This CDR3 comprises 15 residues. Germline-derived CDR1 and CDR2 are KGHDR and SFDVKD. DNA for the CDR3: TGTGCCACCAGTGATGACGGGGTTTACACCGGGGAGCTGTTTTTT. Translation: CATSDDGVYTGELFF.

V and J are TRBV19 and TRBJ2-3; D is ambiguous. This CDR3 region has 13 residues. Trimming stripped 5 bases from V and 2 bases from J, with 8 bases between. CDR1 and CDR2 (germline): LNHDA, SQIVND (reference sequence). In nucleotides, the CDR3 is TGTGCCAGTAGTGGTGTTTACACAGATACGCAGTATTTT. Translation gives CASSGVYTDTQYF. Full variable domain (outside the CDR3, taken from reference TRBV19 and TRBJ2-3): DGGITQSPKYLFRKEGQNVTLSCEQNLNHDAMYWYRQDPGQGLRLIYYSQIVNDFQKGDIAEGYSVSREKKESFPLTVTSAQKNPTAFYLCASSGVYTDTQYFGPGTRLTVL.

The rearrangement links TRBV11-1 to TRBJ1-5, with D possibly matching TRBD1 (5 bases). The V end lost 0 bases, the J end lost 6 bases, and 9 bases lay between the germline ends. CDR1 is SGHAT and CDR2 is FQDESV in the germline V gene (reference sequence). There are 14 residues in the CDR3. The CDR3 here is CASSLAGGGQPQHF. CDR3 coding DNA: TGTGCCAGCAGCTTAGCTGGGGGGGGTCAGCCCCAGCATTTT. Together with reference TRBV11-1 and TRBJ1-5, the CDR3 gives the full variable domain: EAEVAQSPRYKITEKSQAVAFWCDPISGHATLYWYRQILGQGPELLVQFQDESVVDDSQLPKDRFSAERLKGVDSTLKIQPAELGDSAMYLCASSLAGGGQPQHFGDGTRLSIL.

CDR3 in amino acids: CASSEGASDTQYF. The CDR3 coding sequence is TGTGCCAGCAGTGAGGGGGCCTCAGATACGCAGTATTTT. The V and J genes are TRBV6-1 and TRBJ2-3, with D possibly matching TRBD1 (6 bases). V lost 3 bases, J lost 4 bases, and 8 bases lay in between. The CDR3 contains 13 residues. Germline-derived CDR1 and CDR2 are MNHNS and SASEGT.

The CDR3 here is CASSPRTSGSYEQYF. For the CDR3, the DNA is TGTGCCAGCAGCCCCCGGACTAGCGGGAGTTACGAGCAGTACTTC. The chain employs TRBV3-1 (or the pseudogene TRBV3-2) and TRBJ2-7, with 13 bases that match TRBD2. The CDR3 sequence is 15 residues long. J gave up 4 bases and V 4 bases, and 4 bases lay outside the gene matches. Germline V gene lookup returns CDR1 LGHDT and CDR2 YNNKEL (reference sequence).

The CDR3 DNA sequence: TGCGCCAGCAGAGAAGGAGTGGGGGCGCGAGGCTACACCTTC. It encodes CASREGVGARGYTF. This chain uses TRBV5-1 with TRBJ1-2, with D perhaps TRBD1 (6 bases). This CDR3 is 14 amino acids long. Trimming shortened V by 5 bases and J by 8 bases, and 19 bases separated the two germline ends. Germline loops: CDR1 SGHRS, CDR2 YFSETQ. Full variable domain (rest looked up from reference TRBV5-1 and TRBJ1-2): KAGVTQTPRYLIKTRGQQVTLSCSPISGHRSVSWYQQTPGQGLQFLFEYFSETQRNKGNFPGRFSGRQFSNSRSEMNVSTLELGDSALYLCASREGVGARGYTFGSGTRLTVV.

The chain combines TRBV27 with TRBJ2-5, with D perhaps matching TRBD1 (6 bases). The length of the CDR3 is 13 residues. The germline V gene encodes CDR1 MNHEY and CDR2 SMNVEV (reference sequence). V gave up 8 bases and J gave up 1 base, with 11 bases separating them. For the CDR3, the DNA is TGTGCCAGCCGAAGAGGGGGCCAAGAGACCCAGTACTTC. Its translation is CASRRGGQETQYF.

The chain couples TRBV29-1 to TRBJ1-2; TRBD1 agrees at 8 bases. V lost 6 bases to trimming and J lost 6 bases; unmatched junction nucleotides: 9. Germline CDR1 SQVTM, CDR2 ANQGSEA. CDR3 length equals 13 residues. CDR3 in amino acids: CSVDRGISDGYTF. DNA for the CDR3: TGCAGCGTCGACAGGGGAATTAGTGATGGCTACACCTTC.

The chain joins TRBV6-5 to TRBJ2-3; D may match TRBD1 or TRBD2 (5 bases each). The CDR3 is 15 residues long. The ends were cut back, 2 bases at V and 5 bases at J, with 14 bases in the middle. Germline-derived CDR1 and CDR2 are MNHEY and SVGAGI. The DNA for the CDR3 is TGTGCCAGCAGTTACACGGGGACGGTCAAAGATACGCAGTATTTT. It codes for CASSYTGTVKDTQYF.

V usage is TRBV6-6 and J usage is TRBJ1-1; a possible D gene is TRBD1 (5 bases). V was trimmed by 10 bases and J by 5 bases, leaving 17 bases between them. Per the germline V gene, CDR1 is MNHNY and CDR2 is SVGAGI (reference sequence). The CDR3 has 13 amino acids. CDR3 nucleotides: TGTGCCATCCTAAATGGGGGGTTTACTGAAGCTTTCTTT. The encoded protein is CAILNGGFTEAFF.

The V gene is TRBV7-2, the J gene TRBJ1-3, with D perhaps matching TRBD1 (5 bases). There are 15 residues in the CDR3. Germline values: CDR1 SGHTA, CDR2 FQGNSA. V was clipped by 3 bases and J by 0 bases, with 9 bases between them. The CDR3 loop is CASSFSGHSGNTIYF. The DNA of the CDR3 is TGTGCCAGCAGCTTTTCAGGACACTCTGGAAACACCATATATTTT.

The chain is built from TRBV6-5 and TRBJ1-2; D is undetermined. CDR1 MNHEY and CDR2 SVGAGI come from the germline V gene. The CDR3 sequence is 14 residues long. The V and J ends lost 6 bases and 5 bases respectively, with 16 bases between them. The CDR3 here is CASRERVRSYGYTF. The CDR3 DNA reads as TGTGCCAGCAGAGAGAGGGTTCGTTCGTATGGCTACACCTTC.

This clone has just one count. The genes are TRBV28 and TRBJ1-3; D is uncertain. The V and J ends lost 1 base and 0 bases respectively, with 13 bases between them. Germline V gene data show CDR1 as MDHEN and CDR2 as SYDVKM. The CDR3 runs to 17 residues. The CDR3 DNA reads TGTGCCAGCAGTTTATACCAGGTCCTTAGCTCTGGAAACACCATATATTTT. This codes for CASSLYQVLSSGNTIYF.

V gene TRBV7-2 combines with J gene TRBJ1-2; TRBD1 might be the D (5 bases). The V end was cut by 5 bases, the J end by 2 bases, with 12 bases between. The CDR3 extends over 14 amino acids. Per germline, CDR1 SGHTA and CDR2 FQGNSA. The CDR3 DNA follows: TGTGCCAGCAGCCCTAGCAGGGAAAACTATGGCTACACCTTC. Translation: CASSPSRENYGYTF.

V and J are TRBV12-3 or TRBV12-4 and TRBJ2-1, with TRBD2 matching 7 bases. The ends lost 0 bases at V and 12 bases at J; junction bases unmatched: 2. There are 12 residues in the CDR3. In DNA, the CDR3 is TGTGCCAGCAGTTTAGCGGGGGGGTGGCAGTTCTTC. It encodes CASSLAGGWQFF.

The chain has TRBV6-5 and TRBJ2-1; D possibly corresponds to TRBD1 (5 bases). The V end lost 4 bases, the J end lost 9 bases, and 13 bases lay between the germline ends. Looked up from germline, CDR1 is MNHEY and CDR2 is SVGAGI. CDR3 length: 13 residues. CDR3 DNA sequence: TGTGCCAGCAGTTGGGGCCGGCAGGCTGAGCAGTTCTTC. It encodes CASSWGRQAEQFF.